The present entry profiles one T cell receptor beta chain with its context. The antigen is unknown. The data stem from a study of T cells expressing NK-cell markers. The study's findings and limits: A few of the donors also had these clonotypes leading their CD3+CD56-NKG2C+ fraction.

The CDR3 runs to 15 residues. The germline gives CDR1 LGHNA, CDR2 YNFKEQ. TCRdb re-called the 5' RACE reads; one entry per CDR3 protein, DNA not given. The sample has about 260,000 distinct CDR3 sequences, and its top ten clones hold about 4.2%. V is TRBV4-2 and J is TRBJ2-3; TCRdb reports TRBD1, a call that lacks DNA to check it against. Sample: blood T cells: a sorted CD56 or NKG2C T cell subset, CD4+ or CD8+ T cells, or bulk PBMC T cells (not recorded which). This clonotype was sampled from a woman between 18 and 75 years old in good health. CDR3 in amino acids: CASRTGTPGTDTQYF.